The 2 T cell receptor beta chains given below trace back to one sample, sequenced in a study of human thymus T cells (TCRdb year 2020). Library prep was done by the immunoSEQ multiplex PCR assay. The clones in this table, taken by TCRdb from immuneACCESS, are in-frame only. Not every clone is retained; where verified, under half of the shortfall comes from an unresolved V gene, and the cause of the rest is unknown. The sample table holds 86,000 or so clones, of which just over 95% were seen once. 0.031% of the sample comes from the top ten. Thymus tissue was collected as surgical resects that were removed during corrective cardiac surgery. Material for sequencing was thymus tissue. Receptors originate from a boy under two years old with a congenital heart defect but otherwise immunologically healthy.

This clone has more than one count but fewer than ten. This chain uses TRBV6-6 with TRBJ1-6; D might be TRBD1 (6 bases). Germline assignment: CDR1 MNHNY and CDR2 SVGAGI (reference sequence). V lost 2 bases, J lost 7 bases, and 12 bases lay in between. The CDR3 sequence is 15 residues long. CDR3: CASSYGQGNNSPLHF. The CDR3 DNA follows: TGTGCCAGCAGTTACGGGCAGGGGAACAATTCACCCCTCCACTTT.

The rearrangement uses TRBV14 and TRBJ2-7, with a tentative D call TRBD1 (6 bases). The ends were cut back, 4 bases at V and 2 bases at J, with 15 bases in the middle. The CDR3 sequence is 15 residues long. Germline V gives CDR1 SGHDN, CDR2 FVKESK. CDR3 bases: TGTGCCAGCAGCCCCCCAGGGGTCTTCCCCTACGAGCAGTACTTC. This sequence encodes CASSPPGVFPYEQYF.